The clone carrying this TCR beta chain was detected many times. Per germline, CDR1 MRHNA and CDR2 SNTAGT. The CDR3 loop spans 14 amino acids. Trimming pared 6 bases from V and 3 bases from J, leaving 14 bases between. This specimen belongs to a study of Graves' ophthalmopathy and Graves' hyperthyroidism. TCR beta CDR3 regions were amplified from RNA transcripts. Investigators did first-round RT-PCR with HTBI primers, then second-round multiplex PCR. In TCRdb, the multiplex PCR reads were re-called with MiXCR into one record per CDR3 protein. The sample includes over a million distinct CDR3 sequences, about 36% seen only once; the top ten take 8.5% to 14%.

The rearrangement joins TRBV6-4 to TRBJ1-1; tentatively, D is TRBD1 (5 bases). Sequences were obtained from peripheral blood or thyroid tissue (not recorded which). The source is an adult man with Graves' hyperthyroidism. CDR3 sequence (DNA): TGTGCCAGCAGGGCGGGGGGACTATACACTGAAGCTTTCTTT. Protein sequence: CASRAGGLYTEAFF.